This is a list of T cell receptor beta chains from one sample in a study of low-dose radiotherapy and immunotherapy resistance in tumors. TCRdb redid the calling of the reads with MiXCR, one entry per CDR3 protein. The data show 35,000 to 50,000 distinct CDR3 sequences, less than 30% seen once. The material sequenced was PBMCs, taken after low-dose radiotherapy plus immunotherapy. The receptors were sampled from a male donor with prostate cancer. Both conserved end residues are part of each CDR3. The order of the fields is CDR3 protein, CDR3 DNA, clone size, D gene, V gene, J gene. A D gene is named only where the DNA matches it firmly. Size tells how often a clone was seen (once, few, many) or the class of an expanded clone, and some rows leave it out.

CDR3: CASSLILNSYNEQFF
DNA: TGTGCCAGCAGTTTAATACTAAACTCCTACAATGAGCAGTTCTTC
size: NA
D: NA
V: TRBV12-3/TRBV12-4
J: TRBJ2-1

CDR3: CASCLARTDTQYF
DNA: TGTGCCAGCTGCTTGGCCCGAACAGATACGCAGTATTTT
size: NA
D: NA
V: TRBV5-4
J: TRBJ2-3

CDR3: CASSDRSRNTQYF
DNA: TGTGCCAGCAGTGACAGGTCGAGAAATACGCAGTATTTT
size: many
D: NA
V: TRBV2
J: TRBJ2-3

CDR3: CARPQSGLSLEAFF
DNA: TGTGCCAGGCCACAGAGTGGCCTGTCTCTTGAAGCTTTCTTT
size: many
D: NA
V: TRBV27
J: TRBJ1-1

CDR3: CASSLELAPNYEQYF
DNA: TGCGCCAGCAGCTTGGAACTAGCGCCCAATTACGAGCAGTACTTC
size: many
D: TRBD2
V: TRBV5-1
J: TRBJ2-7

CDR3: CASRGQGVNSPLHF
DNA: TGTGCCAGCAGGGGGCAGGGGGTTAATTCACCCCTCCACTTT
size: many
D: TRBD1
V: TRBV6-5
J: TRBJ1-6

CDR3: CASSLEPAGNTIYF
DNA: TGCGCCAGCAGCTTGGAGCCGGCTGGAAACACCATATATTTT
size: NA
D: NA
V: TRBV5-1
J: TRBJ1-3

CDR3: CASSPVGGAGDTQYF
DNA: TGTGCCAGCAGCCCCGTTGGGGGGGCGGGGGATACGCAGTATTTT
size: NA
D: NA
V: TRBV7-8
J: TRBJ2-3

CDR3: CASSRGGLNTEAFF
DNA: TGTGCCAGCAGTCGCGGGGGCTTGAACACTGAAGCTTTCTTT
size: medium-sized
D: NA
V: TRBV28
J: TRBJ1-1

CDR3: CASSYSYSGELFF
DNA: TGTGCCAGCAGTTACTCTTATAGCGGGGAGCTGTTTTTT
size: many
D: NA
V: TRBV6-5
J: TRBJ2-2

CDR3: CASSPSIGFTDTQYF
DNA: TGTGCCAGCTCACCATCAATTGGGTTCACAGATACGCAGTATTTT
size: few
D: NA
V: TRBV18
J: TRBJ2-3

CDR3: CSAGLGENTEAFF
DNA: TGCAGCGCTGGACTTGGGGAGAACACTGAAGCTTTCTTT
size: many
D: NA
V: TRBV29-1
J: TRBJ1-1

CDR3: CASSLGGSAQETQYF
DNA: TGTGCCAGCAGCTTAGGTGGGTCAGCGCAAGAGACCCAGTACTTC
size: many
D: NA
V: TRBV7-9
J: TRBJ2-5

CDR3: CASSPRTPNSPLHF
DNA: TGTGCCAGTAGTCCCAGGACTCCTAATTCACCCCTCCACTTT
size: many
D: NA
V: TRBV19
J: TRBJ1-6

CDR3: CASSQAQGPTEAFF
DNA: TGCGCCAGCAGCCAAGCTCAGGGACCGACTGAAGCTTTCTTT
size: many
D: NA
V: TRBV4-1
J: TRBJ1-1

CDR3: CASSFSAGGIPGELFF
DNA: TGTGCCAGCAGCTTTTCTGCGGGAGGAATCCCCGGGGAGCTGTTTTTT
size: NA
D: TRBD2
V: TRBV7-3
J: TRBJ2-2

CDR3: CAWSTSGRLYEQYF
DNA: TGTGCCTGGAGTACTAGCGGGAGGTTATACGAGCAGTACTTC
size: NA
D: TRBD2
V: TRBV30
J: TRBJ2-7

CDR3: CASSFGTGGSRTDTQYFF
DNA: NA
size: NA
D: NA
V: TRBV5-1
J: TRBJ2-3